These 5 T cell receptor beta chains were sequenced from one sample in a study of cytomegalovirus exposure and HLA in healthy donors. In the PCR, 60 Vbeta and 13 Jbeta primers were used. Measured with immunoSEQ multiplex PCR; TCRdb has only the in-frame clones, and not every one. In all, the sample yields around 140,000 clones. The sequenced sample consisted of PBMCs. These receptors all come from a man aged 18 to 29 in good health and CMV-seronegative.

The gene calls are TRBV5-1 and TRBJ1-4, with TRBD1 matching 9 bases. This CDR3 has 16 amino acids. Losses at the gene ends were 4 bases for V and 8 bases for J; bases not matched to a gene: 12. CDR1 and CDR2 (germline): SGHRS, YFSETQ. This CDR3 is CASSGPPGTGNEKLFF. The CDR3 DNA is TGCGCCAGCAGCGGCCCTCCCGGGACAGGGAACGAAAAACTGTTTTTT.

Here the CDR3 reads CASSPVPGADTQYF. The CDR3 bases are TGCGCCAGCAGCCCTGTACCAGGGGCAGATACGCAGTATTTT. The chain employs TRBV5-1 and TRBJ2-3; the D gene is possibly TRBD1 (6 bases). Germline V lookup: CDR1 SGHRS, CDR2 YFSETQ. The CDR3 is 14 residues long. Trimming pared 4 bases from V and 4 bases from J, leaving 13 bases between.

This rearrangement joins TRBV28 to TRBJ2-7; D unclear. The CDR3 extends over 15 amino acids. Trimming removed 4 bases at V and 4 bases at J, with 17 bases between. The germline gives CDR1 MDHEN, CDR2 SYDVKM. CDR3 DNA sequence: TGTGCCAGCAGTTCATTCCTGGATGGAGTATACGAGCAGTACTTC. As protein: CASSSFLDGVYEQYF.

This sequence joins TRBV11-1 and TRBJ2-3; 9 bases line up with TRBD2. CDR1 and CDR2 (germline): SGHAT, FQDESV (reference sequence). The CDR3 spans 16 residues. Trimming at V came to 0 bases and at J to 2 bases, leaving 3 bases not matched to a gene. The CDR3: CASSLAASGVTDTQYF. The CDR3 nucleotides are TGTGCCAGCAGCTTAGCGGCTAGCGGGGTCACAGATACGCAGTATTTT. The complete variable domain, with remaining parts taken from reference TRBV11-1 and TRBJ2-3, reads EAEVAQSPRYKITEKSQAVAFWCDPISGHATLYWYRQILGQGPELLVQFQDESVVDDSQLPKDRFSAERLKGVDSTLKIQPAELGDSAMYLCASSLAASGVTDTQYFGPGTRLTVL.

The chain carries TRBV19 and TRBJ2-3; D is ambiguous. Per germline, CDR1 LNHDA and CDR2 SQIVND (reference sequence). The CDR3 consists of 15 residues. The V end was cut by 3 bases, the J end by 0 bases, with 10 bases between. The DNA of the CDR3 is TGTGCCAGTAGTATCACACAGCCCAGCACAGATACGCAGTATTTT. It encodes CASSITQPSTDTQYF.